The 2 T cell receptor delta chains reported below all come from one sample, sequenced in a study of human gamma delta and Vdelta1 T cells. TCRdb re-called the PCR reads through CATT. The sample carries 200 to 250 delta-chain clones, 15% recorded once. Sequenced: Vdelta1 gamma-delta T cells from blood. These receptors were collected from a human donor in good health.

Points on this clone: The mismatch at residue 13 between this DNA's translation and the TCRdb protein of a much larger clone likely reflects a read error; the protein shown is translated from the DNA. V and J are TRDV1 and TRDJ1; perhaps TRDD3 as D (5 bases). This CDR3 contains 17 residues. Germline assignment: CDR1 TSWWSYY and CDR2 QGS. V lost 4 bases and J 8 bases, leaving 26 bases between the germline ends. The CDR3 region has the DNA TGTGCTCTTGGGGGGTCCACTGTGCTGCGGGGAATGGAGAAACTCATCTTT. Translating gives CALGGSTVLRGMEKLIF.

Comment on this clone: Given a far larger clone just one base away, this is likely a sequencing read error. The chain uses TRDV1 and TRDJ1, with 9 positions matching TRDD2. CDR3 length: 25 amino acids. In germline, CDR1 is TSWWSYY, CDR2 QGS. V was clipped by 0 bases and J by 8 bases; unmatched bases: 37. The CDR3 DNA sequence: TGTGCTCTTGGGGAACTACCCCTTCCTACGTCCCTGGGGACCAGGAGGTCGCCAGGCTCTAGAAAACTCATCTTT. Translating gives CALGELPLPTSLGTRRSPGSRKLIF.